The 6 T cell receptor beta chains below all came from one sample that was sequenced in a study of Graves' ophthalmopathy and Graves' hyperthyroidism. RNA transcripts provided the template for amplifying TCR beta CDR3 regions. RT-PCR in the first round used HTBI primers; a second-round multiplex PCR followed. TCRdb re-called the multiplex PCR reads through MiXCR, storing one row per CDR3 protein. Of about 400,000 distinct CDR3 sequences listed, about 21% are singletons. Sequencing was done on a sample of peripheral blood. The receptors shown here come from a woman under 30 with stable Graves' hyperthyroidism.

This clonotype occurred a few times. V is TRBV28 and J is TRBJ2-7; D perhaps matches TRBD2 (7 bases). The CDR3 runs 15 residues. The V end was cut by 8 bases, the J end by 4 bases, with 21 bases between. The germline gives CDR1 MDHEN, CDR2 SYDVKM. As DNA, the CDR3 is TGTGCCAGCCTCTCTTCTTGGGGGGGCAGTTACGAGCAGTACTTC. Translation: CASLSSWGGSYEQYF.

This clonotype was observed at least ten times. V usage is TRBV28 and J usage is TRBJ2-7; 9 nucleotides match TRBD1. V gave up 6 bases and J gave up 2 bases; unmatched junction bases: 5. From germline, CDR1 is MDHEN and CDR2 SYDVKM. CDR3 length: 14 amino acids. Here the CDR3 reads CASRWGQGPYEQYF. The CDR3 coding sequence is TGTGCCAGCAGGTGGGGACAGGGACCCTACGAGCAGTACTTC.

This sequence joins TRBV6-1 and TRBJ2-5, with D possibly being TRBD1 (5 bases). In germline, CDR1 is MNHNS, CDR2 SASEGT. CDR3 size: 15 residues. The ends were cut back, 3 bases at V and 1 base at J, with 12 bases in the middle. CDR3 sequence: CASSDGRTFQETQYF. As DNA, the CDR3 is TGTGCCAGCAGTGACGGCCGGACATTCCAAGAGACCCAGTACTTC.

This clonotype was seen ten or more times. The chain employs TRBV6-1 and TRBJ1-2; 8 bases are shared with TRBD1. Looked up from germline, CDR1 is MNHNS and CDR2 is SASEGT. This CDR3 spans 15 amino acids. V lost 5 bases, J lost 4 bases, and 9 bases stayed unmatched. The DNA for the CDR3 is TGTGCCAGCAGTCGCGACAGGGGTGGCGGCTATGGCTACACCTTC. This encodes CASSRDRGGGYGYTF.

V is TRBV18 and J is TRBJ2-2, with D tentatively TRBD1 (5 bases). Germline assignment: CDR1 KGHSH and CDR2 LQKENI. V lost 3 bases, J lost 5 bases, and 16 bases lay in between. The CDR3 contains 16 residues. CDR3 protein: CASSPPSRAATGELFF. DNA of the CDR3: TGTGCCAGCTCACCCCCGAGCAGGGCAGCGACCGGGGAGCTGTTTTTT.

The V call is TRBV12-3 or TRBV12-4, the J call TRBJ1-1, with D unresolved. V lost 6 bases, J lost 4 bases, and 15 bases lay in between. The CDR3 sequence is 14 residues long. CDR3 coding DNA: TGTGCCAGCAGGGACCGGGCCCGAGGCACTGAAGCTTTCTTT. Amino acid sequence: CASRDRARGTEAFF.